The 13 T cell receptor beta chains reported below all come from one sample, sequenced in a study of T-cell memory formation after mild COVID-19. MiXCR, run by TCRdb on the 5' RACE reads, gives a single entry per CDR3 protein. Here the sample spans about 190,000 distinct CDR3 sequences, approximately 16% being singletons. The sequenced material came from PBMCs or a T cell subset sorted from them (not recorded which). These receptors came from an adult woman who had mild COVID-19 (a few samples of this study predate the infection). Cell type and time point are not known.

The genes are TRBV18 and TRBJ2-5; D gene unclear. V was pared by 0 bases and J by 2 bases, with 7 bases between. The CDR3 runs 14 residues. Germline CDR1 and CDR2: KGHSH and LQKENI. The CDR3 here is CASSPPSIQETQYF. As DNA, the CDR3 is TGTGCCAGCTCACCACCGTCTATACAAGAGACCCAGTACTTC.

This clonotype showed up just a few times. This rearrangement joins TRBV5-5 to TRBJ1-1; the D gene is possibly TRBD1 (6 bases). The V end was cut by 2 bases, the J end by 4 bases, with 15 bases between. Germline CDR1 and CDR2: SGHKS and YYEKEE (reference sequence). The CDR3 runs to 15 residues. CDR3 DNA: TGTGCCAGCAGCTTATTGGGCAGGGGAGGCACTGAAGCTTTCTTT. This codes for CASSLLGRGGTEAFF.

This chain joins TRBV7-2 and TRBJ2-5; 7 bases fit TRBD1. The CDR3 is 13 amino acids. The V gene end was trimmed by 10 bases and the J gene end by 1 base; junction bases not matched to a gene: 6. Looked up from germline, CDR1 is SGHTA and CDR2 is FQGNSA. CDR3 region: CATTRTGQETQYF. The CDR3 coding sequence is TGTGCCACCACCCGGACAGGCCAAGAGACCCAGTACTTC.

In its sample, this clonotype was seen a few times. The chain couples TRBV10-3 to TRBJ2-5, with TRBD1 matching over 7 bases. Germline V gives CDR1 ENHRY, CDR2 SYGVKD. CDR3 size: 15 residues. J gave up 5 bases and V 1 base, and 7 bases lay outside the gene matches. The CDR3 nucleotides read TGTGCCATCAGTGAGTTAACGACAGGGACGGAGACCCAGTACTTC. This codes for CAISELTTGTETQYF.

This clonotype occurred once. The chain carries TRBV12-3 or TRBV12-4 and TRBJ2-7; D not resolved. V lost 7 bases to trimming and J lost 0 bases, with 13 bases between them. CDR3 length equals 14 residues. In DNA form, the CDR3 reads TGTGCCAGCACCCGGACCGCTAGCTCCTACGAGCAGTACTTC. It is translated as CASTRTASSYEQYF.

A few counts support this clonotype. The genes are TRBV7-8 and TRBJ1-3, with TRBD1 as a possible D gene (6 bases). This CDR3 is 17 amino acids long. The germline CDR1 and CDR2 sequences are SGHVS and FQNEAQ. Trimming took 4 bases from V and 2 from J, leaving 18 bases between them. CDR3 region: CASSSARGQIPGNTIYF. Here the CDR3 DNA reads TGTGCCAGCAGCTCCGCTCGTGGACAGATACCTGGAAACACCATATATTTT.

The chain joins TRBV4-3 to TRBJ1-2, with a tentative D call TRBD1 (6 bases). V dropped 0 bases and J dropped 7 bases, with 15 bases sitting between them. The CDR3 is 15 residues long. Germline V gene sequence: CDR1 LGHNA, CDR2 YSLEER. This CDR3 is CASSQDLVLGGGYTF. CDR3 coding DNA: TGCGCCAGCAGCCAAGATTTGGTCCTAGGGGGTGGCTACACCTTC.

The chain links TRBV25-1 to TRBJ2-1, with unresolved D. The CDR3 is 15 amino acids. Germline values: CDR1 MGHDK, CDR2 SYGVNS. V lost 4 bases, J lost 8 bases, and 18 bases lay in between. The CDR3 loop is CASSAPARKPDEQFF. Written as DNA, the CDR3 is TGTGCCAGCAGTGCCCCGGCTAGGAAGCCGGATGAGCAGTTCTTC.

The rearrangement joins TRBV2 to TRBJ2-5; 8 bases fit TRBD2. Germline-derived CDR1 and CDR2 are SNHLY and FYNNEI. This CDR3 comprises 13 residues. The ends lost 8 bases at V and 5 bases at J; junction bases unmatched: 7. The CDR3 bases are TGTGCCAGCGAGCTAGGACTAGCCGAGACCCAGTACTTC. This gives the protein CASELGLAETQYF.

This clonotype has a handful of counts. The chain uses TRBV2 and TRBJ2-5, with D perhaps being TRBD1 or TRBD2 (5 bases each). V lost 7 bases to trimming and J lost 4 bases, with 16 bases between them. The CDR3 is 14 amino acids. Germline CDR1 is SNHLY and CDR2 is FYNNEI. CDR3 residues: CASTPGRTRETQYF. The CDR3 DNA reads TGTGCCAGCACCCCGGGACGAACGCGAGAGACCCAGTACTTC.

The chain combines TRBV5-1 with TRBJ2-5, with D possibly matching TRBD2 (6 bases). Germline V lookup: CDR1 SGHRS, CDR2 YFSETQ. V shed 4 bases and J shed 4 bases, with 17 bases lying between them. The CDR3 sequence is 15 residues long. CDR3 region: CASSPSGLSGETQYF. The CDR3 nucleotides read TGCGCCAGCAGCCCTTCGGGACTTTCAGGAGAGACCCAGTACTTC.

This clonotype was detected a few times. V gene TRBV18 combines with J gene TRBJ2-7, with D uncertain. CDR1 and CDR2 from the germline V gene are KGHSH and LQKENI. The CDR3 loop spans 14 amino acids. Trimming stripped 0 bases from V and 0 bases from J, with 6 bases between. CDR3 region: CASSPPVPSYEQYF. The CDR3 nucleotides read TGTGCCAGCTCACCACCTGTGCCCTCCTACGAGCAGTACTTC.

The chain couples TRBV24-1 to TRBJ2-7, with TRBD1 matching over 9 bases. Germline-derived CDR1 and CDR2 are KGHDR and SFDVKD. Trimming removed 3 bases from V and 4 bases from J; junction bases left unmatched: 6. The CDR3 length is 15 residues. CDR3 bases: TGTGCCACCAGTGATCCTCCGGGACAGGGATACGAGCAGTACTTC. Translated: CATSDPPGQGYEQYF.